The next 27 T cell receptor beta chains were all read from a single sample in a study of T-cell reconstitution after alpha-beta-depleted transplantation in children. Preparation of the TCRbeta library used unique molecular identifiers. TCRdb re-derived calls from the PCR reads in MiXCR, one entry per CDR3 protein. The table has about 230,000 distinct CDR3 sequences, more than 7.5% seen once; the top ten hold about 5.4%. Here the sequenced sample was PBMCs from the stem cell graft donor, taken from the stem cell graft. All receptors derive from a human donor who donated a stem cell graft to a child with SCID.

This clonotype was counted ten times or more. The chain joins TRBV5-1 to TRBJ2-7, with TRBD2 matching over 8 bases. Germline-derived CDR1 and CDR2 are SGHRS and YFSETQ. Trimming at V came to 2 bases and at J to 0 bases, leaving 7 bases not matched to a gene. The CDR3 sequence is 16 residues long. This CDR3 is CASSFKRGPSSYEQYF. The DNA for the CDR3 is TGCGCCAGCAGCTTCAAGCGGGGGCCGAGCTCCTACGAGCAGTACTTC.

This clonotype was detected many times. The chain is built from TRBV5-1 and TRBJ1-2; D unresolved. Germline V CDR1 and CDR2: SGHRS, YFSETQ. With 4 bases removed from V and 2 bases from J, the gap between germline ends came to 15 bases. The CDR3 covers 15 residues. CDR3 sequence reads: CASSPNGLLNYGYTF. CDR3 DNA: TGCGCCAGCAGCCCGAATGGGCTTTTAAACTATGGCTACACCTTC.

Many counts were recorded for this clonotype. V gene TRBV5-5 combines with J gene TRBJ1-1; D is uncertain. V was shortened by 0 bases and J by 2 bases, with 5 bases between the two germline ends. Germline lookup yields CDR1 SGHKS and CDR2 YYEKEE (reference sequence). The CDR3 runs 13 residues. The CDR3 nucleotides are TGTGCCAGCAGCTTGGACCTAAACACTGAAGCTTTCTTT. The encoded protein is CASSLDLNTEAFF.

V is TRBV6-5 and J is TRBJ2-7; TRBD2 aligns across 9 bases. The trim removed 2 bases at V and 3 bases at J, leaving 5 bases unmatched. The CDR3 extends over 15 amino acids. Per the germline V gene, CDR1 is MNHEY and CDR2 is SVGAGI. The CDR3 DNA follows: TGTGCCAGCAGTTACGAAAAAGCGGGGGGCTACGAGCAGTACTTC. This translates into CASSYEKAGGYEQYF.

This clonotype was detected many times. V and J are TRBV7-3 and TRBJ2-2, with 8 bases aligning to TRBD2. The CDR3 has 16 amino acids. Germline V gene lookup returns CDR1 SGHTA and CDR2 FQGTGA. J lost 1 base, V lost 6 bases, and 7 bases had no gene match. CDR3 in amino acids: CASRLHAGGNTGELFF. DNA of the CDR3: TGTGCCAGCAGACTTCACGCGGGGGGGAACACCGGGGAGCTGTTTTTT.

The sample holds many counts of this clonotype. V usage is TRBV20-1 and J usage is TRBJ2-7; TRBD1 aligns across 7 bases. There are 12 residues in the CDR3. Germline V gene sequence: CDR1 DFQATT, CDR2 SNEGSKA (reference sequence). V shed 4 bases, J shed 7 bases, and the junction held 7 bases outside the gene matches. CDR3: CSAMDRIREQYF. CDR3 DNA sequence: TGCAGTGCTATGGACAGGATCAGGGAGCAGTACTTC.

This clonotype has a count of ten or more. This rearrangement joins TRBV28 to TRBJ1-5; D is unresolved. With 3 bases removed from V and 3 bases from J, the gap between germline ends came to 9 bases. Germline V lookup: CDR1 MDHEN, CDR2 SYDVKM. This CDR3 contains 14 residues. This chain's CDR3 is CASSFGQINQPQHF. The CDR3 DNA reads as TGTGCCAGCAGTTTTGGGCAGATCAATCAGCCCCAGCATTTT.

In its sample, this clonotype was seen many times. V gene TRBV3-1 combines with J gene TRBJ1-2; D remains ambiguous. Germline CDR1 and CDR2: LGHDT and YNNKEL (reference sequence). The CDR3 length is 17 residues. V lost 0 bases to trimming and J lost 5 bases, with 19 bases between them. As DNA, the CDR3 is TGTGCCAGCAGCCAAGACCGTAAAGGACGCCCGTCTTATGGCTACACCTTC. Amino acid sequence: CASSQDRKGRPSYGYTF.

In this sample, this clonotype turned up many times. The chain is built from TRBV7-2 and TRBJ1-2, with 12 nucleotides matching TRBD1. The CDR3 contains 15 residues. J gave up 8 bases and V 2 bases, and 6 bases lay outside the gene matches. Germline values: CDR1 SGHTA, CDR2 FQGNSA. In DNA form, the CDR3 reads TGTGCCAGCAGCTTAAAGGGACAGGGGGCGAGGGGCTACACCTTC. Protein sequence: CASSLKGQGARGYTF.

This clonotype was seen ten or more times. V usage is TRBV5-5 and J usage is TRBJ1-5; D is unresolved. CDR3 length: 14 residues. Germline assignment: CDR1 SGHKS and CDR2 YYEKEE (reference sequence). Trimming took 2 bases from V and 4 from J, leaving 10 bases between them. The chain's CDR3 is CASSFGPANQPQHF. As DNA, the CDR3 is TGTGCCAGCAGCTTCGGGCCGGCGAATCAGCCCCAGCATTTT.

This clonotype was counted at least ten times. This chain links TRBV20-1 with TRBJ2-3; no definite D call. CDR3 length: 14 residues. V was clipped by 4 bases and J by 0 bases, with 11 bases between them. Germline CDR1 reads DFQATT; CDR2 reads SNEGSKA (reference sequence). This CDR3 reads CSAMSPRSTDTQYF. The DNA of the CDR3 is TGCAGTGCTATGTCCCCGAGGAGCACAGATACGCAGTATTTT.

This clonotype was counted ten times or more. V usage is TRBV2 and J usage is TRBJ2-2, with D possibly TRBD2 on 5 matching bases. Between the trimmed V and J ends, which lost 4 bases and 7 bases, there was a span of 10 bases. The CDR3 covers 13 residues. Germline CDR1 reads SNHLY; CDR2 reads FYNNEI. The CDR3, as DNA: TGTGCCAGCAGTGTATTGGAGGTCGGGGAGCTGTTTTTT. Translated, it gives CASSVLEVGELFF.

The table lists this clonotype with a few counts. CDR3: CASSQDMGGSSTDTQYF. CDR3 bases: TGTGCCAGCAGCCAAGATATGGGGGGTAGTAGCACAGATACGCAGTATTTT. The chain combines TRBV4-2 with TRBJ2-3; a weak D match, TRBD2 (6 bases). Germline-derived CDR1 and CDR2 are LGHNA and YNFKEQ. V lost 0 bases and J lost 0, with 13 bases in between. CDR3 length equals 17 residues.

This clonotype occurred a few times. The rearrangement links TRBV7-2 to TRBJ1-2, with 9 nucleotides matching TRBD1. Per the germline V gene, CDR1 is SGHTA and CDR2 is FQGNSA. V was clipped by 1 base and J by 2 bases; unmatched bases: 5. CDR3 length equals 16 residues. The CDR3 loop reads CASSLVGTGPNYGYTF. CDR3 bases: TGTGCCAGCAGCTTAGTGGGGACAGGGCCGAACTATGGCTACACCTTC.

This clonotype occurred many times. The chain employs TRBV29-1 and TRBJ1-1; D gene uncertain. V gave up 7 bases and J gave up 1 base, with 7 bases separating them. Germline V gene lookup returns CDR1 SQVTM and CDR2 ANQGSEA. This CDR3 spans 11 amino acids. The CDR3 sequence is CSAKQNTEAFF. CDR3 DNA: TGCAGCGCTAAACAGAACACTGAAGCTTTCTTT.

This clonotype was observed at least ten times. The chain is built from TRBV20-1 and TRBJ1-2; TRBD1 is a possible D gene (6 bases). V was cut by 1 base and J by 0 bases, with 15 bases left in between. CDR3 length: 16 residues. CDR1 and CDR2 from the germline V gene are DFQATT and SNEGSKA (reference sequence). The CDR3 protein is CSARGPGERANYGYTF. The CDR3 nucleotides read TGCAGTGCTAGAGGACCAGGGGAAAGAGCTAACTATGGCTACACCTTC.

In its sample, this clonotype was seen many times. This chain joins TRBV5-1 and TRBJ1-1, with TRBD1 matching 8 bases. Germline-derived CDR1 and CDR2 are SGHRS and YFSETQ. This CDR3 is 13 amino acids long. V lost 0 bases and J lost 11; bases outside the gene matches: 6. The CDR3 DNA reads TGCGCCAGCAGCTTGGAAGGACAGGGAAGGGCTTTCTTT. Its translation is CASSLEGQGRAFF.

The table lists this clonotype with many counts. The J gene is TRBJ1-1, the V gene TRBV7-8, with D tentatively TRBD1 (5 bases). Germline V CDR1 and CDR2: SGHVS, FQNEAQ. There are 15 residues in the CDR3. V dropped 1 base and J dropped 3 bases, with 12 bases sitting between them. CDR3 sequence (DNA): TGTGCCAGCAGCTTAGTGGGCAGGGCGGACACTGAAGCTTTCTTT. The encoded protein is CASSLVGRADTEAFF.

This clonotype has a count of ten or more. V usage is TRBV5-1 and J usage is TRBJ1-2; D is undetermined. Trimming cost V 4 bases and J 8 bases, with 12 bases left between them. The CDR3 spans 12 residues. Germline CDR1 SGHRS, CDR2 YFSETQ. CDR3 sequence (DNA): TGCGCCAGCAGCCTCGGAACTGCGGGCTACACCTTC. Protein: CASSLGTAGYTF.

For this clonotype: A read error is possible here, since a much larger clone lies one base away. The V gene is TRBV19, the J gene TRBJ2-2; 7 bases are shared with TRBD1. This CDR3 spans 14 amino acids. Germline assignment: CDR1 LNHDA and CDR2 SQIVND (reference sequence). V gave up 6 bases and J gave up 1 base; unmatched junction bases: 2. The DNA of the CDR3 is TGTGCCAGTAGGGACAGGTTGAACACCGGGGAGCTGTTTTTT. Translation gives CASRDRLNTGELFF.

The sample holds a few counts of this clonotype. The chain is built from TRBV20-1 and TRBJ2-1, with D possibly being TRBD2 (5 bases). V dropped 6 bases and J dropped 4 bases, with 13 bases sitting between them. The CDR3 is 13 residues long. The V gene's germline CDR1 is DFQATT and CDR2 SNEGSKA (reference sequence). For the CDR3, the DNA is TGCAGTGCCCGGACTTCGATTTACAATGAGCAGTTCTTC. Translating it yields CSARTSIYNEQFF.

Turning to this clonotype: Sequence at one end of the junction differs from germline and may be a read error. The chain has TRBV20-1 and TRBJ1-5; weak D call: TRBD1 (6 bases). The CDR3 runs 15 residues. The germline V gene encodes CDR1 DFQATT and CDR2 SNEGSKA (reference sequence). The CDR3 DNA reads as TGCAGTGCTAGAGATCCCGACAAGGGGGATCAGCCCCAGCAATTT. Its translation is CSARDPDKGDQPQQF.

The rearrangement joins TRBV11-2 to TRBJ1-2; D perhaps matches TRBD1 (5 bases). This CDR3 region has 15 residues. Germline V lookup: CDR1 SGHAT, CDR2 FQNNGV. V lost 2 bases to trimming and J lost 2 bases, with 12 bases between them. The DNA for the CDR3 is TGTGCCAGCAGCTTAAGGACATTCGACAACTATGGCTACACCTTC. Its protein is CASSLRTFDNYGYTF.

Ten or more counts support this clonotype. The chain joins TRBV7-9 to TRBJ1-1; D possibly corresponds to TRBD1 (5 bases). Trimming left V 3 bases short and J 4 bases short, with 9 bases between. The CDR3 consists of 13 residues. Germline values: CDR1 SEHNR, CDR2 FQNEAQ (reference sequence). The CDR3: CASSFRGFTEAFF. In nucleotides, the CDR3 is TGTGCCAGCAGCTTCCGGGGGTTCACTGAAGCTTTCTTT.

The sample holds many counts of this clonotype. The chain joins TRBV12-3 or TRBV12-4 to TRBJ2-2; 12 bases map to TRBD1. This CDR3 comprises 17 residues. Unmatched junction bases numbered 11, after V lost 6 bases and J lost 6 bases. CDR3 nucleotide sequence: TGTGCCAGCAGCCCAGAGGGGACAGGGGGCGAATCCGGGGAGCTGTTTTTT. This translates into CASSPEGTGGESGELFF.

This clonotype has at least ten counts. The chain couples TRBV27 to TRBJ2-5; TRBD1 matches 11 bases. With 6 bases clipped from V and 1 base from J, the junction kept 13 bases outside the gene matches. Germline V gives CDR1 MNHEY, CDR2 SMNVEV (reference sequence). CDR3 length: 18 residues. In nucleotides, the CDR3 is TGTGCCAGCAGACCCACCTCCGGACAGGGGGCTATCCAAGAGACCCAGTACTTC. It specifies CASRPTSGQGAIQETQYF.

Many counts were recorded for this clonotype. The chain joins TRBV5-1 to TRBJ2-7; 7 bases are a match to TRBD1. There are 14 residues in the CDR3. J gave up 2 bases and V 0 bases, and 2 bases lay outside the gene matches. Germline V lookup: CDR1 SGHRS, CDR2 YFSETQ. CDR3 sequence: CASSLAQGAYEQYF. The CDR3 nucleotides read TGCGCCAGCAGCTTGGCTCAGGGGGCCTACGAGCAGTACTTC.